This paragraph covers one T cell receptor (beta chain) sequence. These data originate in a study of blood T cell repertoires in COVID-19. As for the study in general: Acute and convalescent COVID-19 specimens originated in the United States, Italy and Spain. T cells, B-cell-depleted T cells, or PBMCs supplied cDNA or gDNA.

This CDR3 contains 13 residues. CDR1 is LNHNV and CDR2 is YYDKDF in the germline V gene (reference sequence). Trimming removed 2 bases at V and 9 bases at J, with 11 bases between. Original analysis: Scientists estimated how many nucleated cells there were by amplifying reference gene primers. Generated by immunoSEQ multiplex PCR, the TCRdb table keeps only in-frame clones and is missing some. That table supplies the V and J calls and clone size; D and trimming were determined from the DNA. The profile shows fewer than 85,000 clones, about 79% of them singletons. This clonotype was sampled from a woman in her sixties or seventies with acute or convalescent COVID-19. This chain connects TRBV15 to TRBJ1-5; D may be TRBD1 (5 bases). The sequenced material came from peripheral blood. The chain's CDR3 is CATSRTDRGPQHF. Here the CDR3 DNA reads TGTGCCACCAGCAGAACGGATAGGGGGCCCCAGCATTTT. Full variable domain (outside the CDR3, taken from reference TRBV15 and TRBJ1-5): DAMVIQNPRYQVTQFGKPVTLSCSQTLNHNVMYWYQQKSSQAPKLLFHYYDKDFNNEADTPDNFQSRRPNTSFCFLDIRSPGLGDTAMYLCATSRTDRGPQHFGDGTRLSIL.